A selection of T cell receptor beta chains follows, all from one sample in a study of PD-1 blockade in classical Hodgkin lymphoma. TCRdb's copy holds only in-frame clones and misses some; the assay was immunoSEQ multiplex PCR. In the table there are around 1,200 clones, 80% to 90% of which are singletons. The material sequenced was peripheral blood mononuclear cells (PBMCs), taken at baseline. The receptor source for this set is a human donor with classical Hodgkin lymphoma. The CDR3 runs from the conserved cysteine through the conserved F or W. D genes are given only for firm matches. Clone size is shown for a subset of rows, as once, few, many or a class of expanded clone.

cdr3_nt: TGTGCCAGCAGCCAAGCAACCAGTGCTGGCTATGGCTACACCTTC
cdr3_aa: CASSQATSAGYGYTF
j_call: TRBJ1-2
clone_size: .
v_call: TRBV4-2
d_call: .

cdr3_nt: TGTGCCAGCAGCCCCTGGACTAGCGGGGGGGCCCCCCAGTACTTC
cdr3_aa: CASSPWTSGGAPQYF
j_call: TRBJ2-5
clone_size: once
v_call: TRBV7-3
d_call: TRBD2

cdr3_nt: TGTGCCAGCAGTGAAGCGAAGGGGGCCTATGGCTACACCTTC
cdr3_aa: CASSEAKGAYGYTF
j_call: TRBJ1-2
clone_size: .
v_call: TRBV2
d_call: TRBD1

cdr3_nt: TGTGCCAGCAGACAACAGGGTGCAAGGGGCGGCTACACCTTC
cdr3_aa: CASRQQGARGGYTF
j_call: TRBJ1-2
clone_size: .
v_call: TRBV6-4
d_call: .

cdr3_nt: TGTGCCAGCAGTAGGGGGACAGGGGGTTCACCCCTCCACTTT
cdr3_aa: CASSRGTGGSPLHF
j_call: TRBJ1-6
clone_size: .
v_call: TRBV2
d_call: TRBD1

cdr3_nt: TGTGCCAGCAGCTATATAAAGGGACTAGCGTCCTACAATGAGCAGTTCTTC
cdr3_aa: CASSYIKGLASYNEQFF
j_call: TRBJ2-1
clone_size: large
v_call: TRBV7-9
d_call: TRBD2

cdr3_nt: TGTGCCAGCAGCTTAAGCAGCAATCAGCCCCAGCATTTT
cdr3_aa: CASSLSSNQPQHF
j_call: TRBJ1-5
clone_size: .
v_call: TRBV5-6
d_call: .

cdr3_nt: TGTGCCAGCAGCATGAGGGGAGGAGGTGAAGCTTTCTTT
cdr3_aa: CASSMRGGGEAFF
j_call: TRBJ1-1
clone_size: .
v_call: TRBV5-6
d_call: .

cdr3_nt: TGTGCCAGCAGTGCTCCGGGACAGTTCTCTGAAGCTTTCTTT
cdr3_aa: CASSAPGQFSEAFF
j_call: TRBJ1-1
clone_size: .
v_call: TRBV6-6
d_call: TRBD1

cdr3_nt: TGTGCCAGCAGCCCATGGACAGGGGGCAACACCGGGGAGCTGTTTTTT
cdr3_aa: CASSPWTGGNTGELFF
j_call: TRBJ2-2
clone_size: .
v_call: TRBV11-3
d_call: TRBD1

cdr3_nt: TGTGCCAGCAGTATGACGGGGTGGAACACTGAAGCTTTCTTT
cdr3_aa: CASSMTGWNTEAFF
j_call: TRBJ1-1
clone_size: .
v_call: TRBV27
d_call: .

cdr3_nt: TGTGCCAGCAGGCTTCGAGCGGCGAACACTGAAGCTTTCTTT
cdr3_aa: CASRLRAANTEAFF
j_call: TRBJ1-1
clone_size: .
v_call: TRBV5-8
d_call: .

cdr3_nt: TGTGCCAGCAGCACCCAGGGCTTAAACACTGAAGCTTTCTTT
cdr3_aa: CASSTQGLNTEAFF
j_call: TRBJ1-1
clone_size: .
v_call: TRBV2
d_call: .

cdr3_nt: TGTGCCAGCAGCCTCGGGTGGGCGTCGACCGGGGAGCTGTTTTTT
cdr3_aa: CASSLGWASTGELFF
j_call: TRBJ2-2
clone_size: .
v_call: TRBV5-6
d_call: .

cdr3_nt: TGTGCCAGCAGTTCCCCAGGGAATTCACCCCTCCACTTT
cdr3_aa: CASSSPGNSPLHF
j_call: TRBJ1-6
clone_size: .
v_call: TRBV6-5
d_call: .

cdr3_nt: TGCGCCAGCAGCCAAGACAGGGACCTCTATGGCTACACCTTC
cdr3_aa: CASSQDRDLYGYTF
j_call: TRBJ1-2
clone_size: .
v_call: TRBV4-1
d_call: .

cdr3_nt: TGTGCCAGCATGTCGGGACTAGCGGGGGGCAATGAGCAGTTCTTC
cdr3_aa: CASMSGLAGGNEQFF
j_call: TRBJ2-1
clone_size: .
v_call: TRBV2
d_call: TRBD2

cdr3_nt: TGTGCCAGCAGCCAAGGGTCCGGACGCAATGAAAAACTGTTTTTT
cdr3_aa: CASSQGSGRNEKLFF
j_call: TRBJ1-4
clone_size: .
v_call: TRBV4-2
d_call: .

cdr3_nt: TGTGCCAGCAGGTACCCCATCGACAGGGCGAACACTGAAGCTTTCTTT
cdr3_aa: CASRYPIDRANTEAFF
j_call: TRBJ1-1
clone_size: .
v_call: TRBV2
d_call: TRBD1

cdr3_nt: TGTGCCAGCAGCGGGGCCCTCAGGAGGAGGGGCGAGGCACAAGATACGCAGTATTTT
cdr3_aa: CASSGALRRRGEAQDTQYF
j_call: TRBJ2-3
clone_size: .
v_call: TRBV9
d_call: .

cdr3_nt: TGTGCCAGCAGCGAACGGTGGGCGACAGATACGCAGTATTTT
cdr3_aa: CASSERWATDTQYF
j_call: TRBJ2-3
clone_size: .
v_call: TRBV7-5
d_call: .

cdr3_nt: TGTGCCAGGGGGGGTGGGACGGTCACCGGGGAGCTGTTTTTT
cdr3_aa: CARGGGTVTGELFF
j_call: TRBJ2-2
clone_size: .
v_call: TRBV6-1
d_call: .

cdr3_nt: TGCGCCAGCAATTTAGGAGGAACCGGGGAGCTGTTTTTT
cdr3_aa: CASNLGGTGELFF
j_call: TRBJ2-2
clone_size: .
v_call: TRBV5-1
d_call: .

cdr3_nt: TGTGCCACCAGCAGAGATCGAGGGAGGCAGGAGTATGGCTACACCTTC
cdr3_aa: CATSRDRGRQEYGYTF
j_call: TRBJ1-2
clone_size: few
v_call: TRBV15
d_call: .